This TCR beta chain came from a study of spatial heterogeneity in lung cancer. Study at large: Combinations of a unique TCR and a UMI were tallied in raw reads, and on average each appeared more than ten times. General study findings and limits: The numbers of ubiquitous and regional expanded TCRs correlated with ubiquitous and regional nonsynonymous mutations, respectively. Counts that tracked tumor mutation counts were those of expanded intratumoral alpha and beta TCRs.

The CDR3 totals 14 residues. The V end was cut by 4 bases, the J end by 0 bases, with 10 bases between. Germline CDR1 reads SQVTM; CDR2 reads ANQGSEA. TCRdb re-analysed the 5' RACE reads in MiXCR, keeping a single row per CDR3 protein. Of approximately 160 distinct CDR3 sequences in the sample, 41% were seen once. Concerning this clonotype itself: Its antigen is currently unknown. The library was built for alpha chains, so this beta chain is an off-target read and its size means little.

Time point described: sample taken at primary tumor resection. This sequence joins TRBV29-1 and TRBJ2-1; no reliable D call. The origin of this receptor is a female donor with early-stage non-small cell lung cancer. The sample in question was lung tumor tissue, obtained at surgery. The CDR3, as DNA: TGCAGCGTTGTAACGCGCGACTCCTACAATGAGCAGTTCTTC. Amino acid sequence: CSVVTRDSYNEQFF.